The 20 T cell receptor beta chains in this list originate from one sample, sequenced in a study of blood T cell repertoires in COVID-19. Some clones are missing from TCRdb's copy, which holds only in-frame ones; the method was immunoSEQ multiplex PCR. The data show roughly 92,000 clones, around 87% seen once. Sample: peripheral blood. All receptors derive from a woman of 80 years or more with acute or convalescent COVID-19.

On this clone: A junction end diverges from the germline sequence, so it may reflect a read error. The rearrangement joins TRBV7-7 to TRBJ2-7; D might be TRBD1 or TRBD2, each matching 5 bases. Germline CDR1 and CDR2: SSHAT and FNYEAQ (reference sequence). This CDR3 has 17 amino acids. The CDR3 sequence is CASSLARRWGSLNEQYF. The DNA for the CDR3 is TGTGCTAGCAGCTTAGCGCGTAGGTGGGGCTCCCTTAACGAGCAGTACTTC.

The chain recombines TRBV10-1 with TRBJ2-3; D may be TRBD1 (5 bases). CDR1 WNHNN and CDR2 SYGVQD come from the germline V gene (reference sequence). The V gene lost 5 bases and the J gene lost 4 bases, with 19 bases spanning the gap. The CDR3 contains 16 residues. The CDR3 region is CASSPQAPQRPDTQYF. As DNA, the CDR3 is TGCGCCAGCAGTCCACAGGCCCCCCAGCGCCCAGATACGCAGTATTTT.

This clone has just a few counts. This rearrangement joins TRBV19 to TRBJ2-1; 8 positions agree with TRBD2. The ends lost 0 bases at V and 8 bases at J; junction bases unmatched: 6. This CDR3 spans 15 amino acids. Per germline, CDR1 LNHDA and CDR2 SQIVND (reference sequence). The CDR3: CASSIDYGGADEQFF. In DNA, the CDR3 is TGTGCCAGTAGTATAGATTACGGGGGGGCGGATGAGCAGTTCTTC.

This CDR3 is CASSLGGWQGNEQYF. The CDR3 nucleotides are TGTGCCAGCAGCTTAGGGGGGTGGCAGGGGAACGAGCAGTACTTC. This chain uses TRBV7-6 with TRBJ2-7, with D perhaps TRBD1 (6 bases). Germline CDR1 is SGHVS and CDR2 is FNYEAQ. The CDR3 length is 15 residues. The V end lost 1 base, the J end lost 5 bases, and 15 bases lay between the germline ends.

This sequence joins TRBV15 and TRBJ2-2, with a possible D match to TRBD2 (5 bases). V lost 0 bases to trimming and J lost 6 bases, with 11 bases between them. There are 15 residues in the CDR3. CDR1 and CDR2 (germline): LNHNV, YYDKDF (reference sequence). The CDR3: CATSRESGGAGELFF. DNA of the CDR3: TGTGCCACCAGCAGAGAGAGCGGAGGCGCCGGGGAGCTGTTTTTT.

The J gene is TRBJ1-1, the V gene TRBV18, with TRBD1 matching over 8 bases. The CDR3 contains 15 residues. Germline CDR1 KGHSH, CDR2 LQKENI. J gave up 3 bases and V 1 base, and 4 bases lay outside the gene matches. The CDR3 reads CASSPRTGPDTEAFF. The CDR3 nucleotides read TGTGCCAGCTCACCACGGACAGGGCCGGACACTGAAGCTTTCTTT.

This chain links TRBV5-1 with TRBJ2-7, with TRBD2 matching 9 bases. The CDR3 is 17 amino acids. With 3 bases clipped from V and 2 bases from J, the junction kept 12 bases outside the gene matches. Germline CDR1 reads SGHRS; CDR2 reads YFSETQ. The chain's CDR3 is CASSWGVSGRSPYEQYF. The CDR3 nucleotides read TGCGCCAGCAGCTGGGGGGTTAGCGGGAGATCTCCCTACGAGCAGTACTTC.

J is TRBJ1-2 and V is TRBV19; 7 positions agree with TRBD1. Per the germline V gene, CDR1 is LNHDA and CDR2 is SQIVND (reference sequence). Trimming at V came to 3 bases and at J to 6 bases, leaving 7 bases not matched to a gene. The CDR3 is 14 residues long. The CDR3 coding sequence is TGTGCCAGTAGTATCGGTACAGGGGTGGATGGCTACACCTTC. Translation gives CASSIGTGVDGYTF.

The genes are TRBV5-1 and TRBJ2-2, with 9 bases that match TRBD1. V trimming: 5 bases; J trimming: 4 bases; junction bases outside the gene matches: 6. There are 15 residues in the CDR3. The germline V gene has CDR1 SGHRS and CDR2 YFSETQ. Here the CDR3 DNA reads TGCGCCAGCAGAGCCGGGACAGGGCGCACCGGGGAGCTGTTTTTT. Amino acid sequence: CASRAGTGRTGELFF.

This rearrangement joins TRBV4-1 to TRBJ1-2; TRBD1 matches at 10 bases. J lost 6 bases, V lost 4 bases, and 8 bases had no gene match. The CDR3 sequence is 15 residues long. The germline V gene has CDR1 MGHRA and CDR2 YSYEKL. In DNA, the CDR3 is TGCGCCAGCAGCCCTCCCGGACAGGGGGGAAATGGCTACACCTTC. It is translated as CASSPPGQGGNGYTF.

This clone was found a few times. The chain recombines TRBV6-2 or TRBV6-3 with TRBJ2-7; the D gene is possibly TRBD1 (7 bases). The CDR3 spans 14 residues. The V end lost 2 bases, the J end lost 6 bases, and 14 bases lay between the germline ends. The germline V gene encodes CDR1 MNHEY and CDR2 SVGEGT. The CDR3 nucleotides are TGTGCCAGCAGTTACCCCAGGGGGGAGAGCGAGCAGTACTTC. Translating it yields CASSYPRGESEQYF.

This chain connects TRBV19 to TRBJ1-2, with 9 bases that match TRBD1. Germline-derived CDR1 and CDR2 are LNHDA and SQIVND (reference sequence). J lost 6 bases, V lost 3 bases, and 8 bases had no gene match. The CDR3 consists of 15 residues. The CDR3 protein is CASSIRGTGWDGYTF. In DNA, the CDR3 is TGTGCCAGTAGTATCCGCGGGACAGGGTGGGATGGCTACACCTTC.

The gene calls are TRBV5-1 and TRBJ1-4; TRBD1 matches 7 bases. Germline assignment: CDR1 SGHRS and CDR2 YFSETQ. The CDR3 consists of 14 residues. The trim removed 7 bases at V and 2 bases at J, leaving 5 bases unmatched. CDR3 amino acids: CASRSGQTNEKLFF. CDR3 nucleotides: TGCGCCAGCCGGTCGGGACAGACTAATGAAAAACTGTTTTTT.

The genes are TRBV3-1 (or the pseudogene TRBV3-2) and TRBJ2-1; tentative D call: TRBD1 (6 bases). Germline CDR1 and CDR2: LGHDT and YNNKEL (reference sequence). V lost 4 bases and J 7 bases, leaving 14 bases between the germline ends. This CDR3 is 14 amino acids long. CDR3 nucleotide sequence: TGTGCCAGCAGCCTACCGGGACACGGGAATGAGCAGTTCTTC. Translated: CASSLPGHGNEQFF.

The rearrangement links TRBV3-1 (or the pseudogene TRBV3-2) to TRBJ1-4; 7 bases are a match to TRBD1. Germline trimming cut 2 bases from V and 5 bases from J; bases unmatched to any gene: 2. This CDR3 is 14 amino acids long. Germline V gene data show CDR1 as LGHDT and CDR2 as YNNKEL (reference sequence). The CDR3 bases are TGTGCCAGCAGCCAATTGGGACAGAATGAAAAACTGTTTTTT. Its protein is CASSQLGQNEKLFF.

This chain uses TRBV19 with TRBJ2-2, with 10 positions matching TRBD2. J gave up 7 bases and V 6 bases, and 8 bases lay outside the gene matches. CDR3 length: 15 amino acids. Germline CDR1 LNHDA, CDR2 SQIVND (reference sequence). The CDR3 region is CASSSSGSINGELFF. Here the CDR3 DNA reads TGTGCCAGTAGCTCTAGCGGGAGTATTAACGGGGAGCTGTTTTTT.

This chain uses TRBV19 with TRBJ2-3; D gene unclear. This CDR3 is 12 amino acids long. V lost 3 bases, J lost 12 bases, and 13 bases lay in between. The germline V gene encodes CDR1 LNHDA and CDR2 SQIVND (reference sequence). CDR3 sequence: CASSIDSMRQYF. The CDR3 region has the DNA TGTGCCAGTAGTATCGATTCGATGCGCCAGTATTTT. The entire variable domain, with the rest obtained from reference TRBV19 and TRBJ2-3, is as follows: DGGITQSPKYLFRKEGQNVTLSCEQNLNHDAMYWYRQDPGQGLRLIYYSQIVNDFQKGDIAEGYSVSREKKESFPLTVTSAQKNPTAFYLCASSIDSMRQYFGPGTRLTVL.

This sequence joins TRBV3-1 (or the pseudogene TRBV3-2) and TRBJ1-1; TRBD1 might be the D (5 bases). CDR1 is LGHDT, CDR2 YNNKEL, per germline (reference sequence). This CDR3 is built from 14 residues. Trimming removed 0 bases from V and 10 bases from J, with 15 bases in between. The CDR3 loop reads CASSQESGGKGAFF. The CDR3 coding sequence is TGTGCCAGCAGCCAAGAATCCGGGGGAAAAGGAGCTTTCTTT.

This sequence joins TRBV5-1 and TRBJ2-1; D is perhaps TRBD2 (6 bases). The CDR3 spans 14 residues. CDR1 and CDR2 (germline): SGHRS, YFSETQ. Trimming took off 2 bases at V and 1 base at J, with 7 bases between the two ends. The DNA for the CDR3 is TGCGCCAGCAGCTTCGGGGGATCCTACAATGAGCAGTTCTTC. Encoded protein: CASSFGGSYNEQFF.

V gene TRBV10-1 combines with J gene TRBJ2-3; 9 bases agree with TRBD1. This CDR3 is 16 amino acids long. Germline CDR1 and CDR2: WNHNN and SYGVQD (reference sequence). The trim removed 8 bases at V and 4 bases at J, leaving 13 bases unmatched. The CDR3 DNA follows: TGCGCCAGCGGCCCACCGGGACAGGGAAGTTCAGATACGCAGTATTTT. This encodes CASGPPGQGSSDTQYF.